This TCR beta chain is from a study of T cell changes during pregnancy in multiple sclerosis. Clones were read by immunoSEQ multiplex PCR, and TCRdb kept only the in-frame ones, dropping some. This sample has under 60,000 clones; about 90% occur once, and the top ten carry 0.45% to 0.65%. The receptor was isolated from a female donor with multiple sclerosis, enrolled in a pregnancy study. The sequencing used CD4+ T cells from peripheral blood mononuclear cells, collected after pregnancy.

The CDR3: CASSVGTGAPEAFF. The DNA for the CDR3 is TGTGCCAGCAGCGTAGGGACAGGGGCCCCTGAAGCTTTCTTT. V is TRBV5-6 and J is TRBJ1-1; the match to TRBD1 covers 10 bases. CDR3 length: 14 amino acids. The V gene end was trimmed by 4 bases and the J gene end by 6 bases; junction bases not matched to a gene: 6. Germline CDR1 SGHDT, CDR2 YYEEEE.